This TCR beta chain emerged from a study of beta chain features in type 1 diabetes. Study at large: There was similarity between patients and healthy donors in age, gender and cell yields.

Study observations and caveats: For type 1 diabetes patients, VDJ junctions showed fewer insertions and more deletions. HLA influence on TCRB rearrangement stayed unresolved here.

For this clone: Its antigen remains unknown.

The authors obtained over 98% purity in all sorted populations. Isolated RNA was reverse transcribed in full, so expressed TCRB transcripts were sequenced. Generated by immunoSEQ multiplex PCR, the TCRdb table keeps only in-frame clones and is missing some. The sample records roughly 250,000 clones, more than 65% being singletons. The sample was naive CD4+ T cells from blood. This receptor was obtained from a man aged 25 to 40 in good health.

The CDR3 DNA follows: TGCGCCAGCAGCTCCCAACTGACAGTATCCAATGAGCAGTTCTTC. It is translated as CASSSQLTVSNEQFF. J is TRBJ2-1 and V is TRBV5-1, with D possibly being TRBD1 (5 bases). Per the germline V gene, CDR1 is SGHRS and CDR2 is YFSETQ. Trimming stripped 3 bases from V and 6 bases from J, with 16 bases between. The CDR3 extends over 15 amino acids. Supplemented by reference TRBV5-1 and TRBJ2-1, the full variable domain reads KAGVTQTPRYLIKTRGQQVTLSCSPISGHRSVSWYQQTPGQGLQFLFEYFSETQRNKGNFPGRFSGRQFSNSRSEMNVSTLELGDSALYLCASSSQLTVSNEQFFGPGTRLTVL.